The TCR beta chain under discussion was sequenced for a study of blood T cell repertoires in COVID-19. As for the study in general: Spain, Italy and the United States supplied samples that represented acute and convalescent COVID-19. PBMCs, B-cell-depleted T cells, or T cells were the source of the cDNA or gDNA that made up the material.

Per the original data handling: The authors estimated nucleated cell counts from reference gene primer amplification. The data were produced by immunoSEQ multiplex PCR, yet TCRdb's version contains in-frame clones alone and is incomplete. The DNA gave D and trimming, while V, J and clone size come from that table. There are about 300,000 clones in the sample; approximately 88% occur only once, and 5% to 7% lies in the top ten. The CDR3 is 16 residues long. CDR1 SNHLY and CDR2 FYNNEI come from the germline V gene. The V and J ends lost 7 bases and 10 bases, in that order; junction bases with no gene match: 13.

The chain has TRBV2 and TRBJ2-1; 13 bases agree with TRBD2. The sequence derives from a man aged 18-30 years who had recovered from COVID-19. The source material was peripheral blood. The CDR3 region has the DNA TGTGCCAGCACCTCCCTGGGGACTAGCGGGGTCAAGGAGCAGTTCTTC. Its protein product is CASTSLGTSGVKEQFF.